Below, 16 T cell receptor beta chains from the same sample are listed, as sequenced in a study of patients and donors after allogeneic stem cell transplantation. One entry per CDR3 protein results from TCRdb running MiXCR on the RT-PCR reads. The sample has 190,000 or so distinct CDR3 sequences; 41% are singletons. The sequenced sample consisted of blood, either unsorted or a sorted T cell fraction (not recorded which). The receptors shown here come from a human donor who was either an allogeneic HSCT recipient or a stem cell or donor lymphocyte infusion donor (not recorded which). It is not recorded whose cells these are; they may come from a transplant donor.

The CDR3, as DNA: TGCGCCAGCAGCCAGACGGCTAGTGAAGCTTTCTTT. Protein product: CASSQTASEAFF. The chain joins TRBV4-1 to TRBJ1-1; D gene ambiguous. From germline, CDR1 is MGHRA and CDR2 YSYEKL. There are 12 residues in the CDR3. Trimming left V 3 bases short and J 7 bases short, with 9 bases between.

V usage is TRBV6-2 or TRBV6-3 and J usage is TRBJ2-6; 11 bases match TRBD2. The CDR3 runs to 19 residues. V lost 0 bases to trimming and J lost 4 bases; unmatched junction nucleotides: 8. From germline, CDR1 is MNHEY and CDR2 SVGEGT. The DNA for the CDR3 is TGTGCCAGCAGTTACTCGGCACTAGCGGGAGTTTCCGGGGCCAACGTCCTGACTTTC. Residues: CASSYSALAGVSGANVLTF.

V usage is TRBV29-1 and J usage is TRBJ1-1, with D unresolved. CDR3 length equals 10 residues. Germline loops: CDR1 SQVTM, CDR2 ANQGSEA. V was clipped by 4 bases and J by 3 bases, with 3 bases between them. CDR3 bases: TGCAGCGTTGTGCACACTGAAGCTTTCTTT. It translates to CSVVHTEAFF.

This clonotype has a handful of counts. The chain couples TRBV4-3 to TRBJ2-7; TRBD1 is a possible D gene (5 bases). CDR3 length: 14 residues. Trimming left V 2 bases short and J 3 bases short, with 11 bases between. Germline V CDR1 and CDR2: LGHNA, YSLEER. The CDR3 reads CASSQFQGYYEQYF. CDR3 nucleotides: TGCGCCAGCAGCCAATTCCAGGGATACTACGAGCAGTACTTC.

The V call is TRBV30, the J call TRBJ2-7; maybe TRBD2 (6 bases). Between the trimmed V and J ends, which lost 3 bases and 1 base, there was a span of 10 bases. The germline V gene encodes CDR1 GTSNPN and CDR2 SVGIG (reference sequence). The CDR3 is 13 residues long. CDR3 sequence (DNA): TGTGCCTGGAGGCGGCGGGAATCCTACGAGCAGTACTTC. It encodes CAWRRRESYEQYF.

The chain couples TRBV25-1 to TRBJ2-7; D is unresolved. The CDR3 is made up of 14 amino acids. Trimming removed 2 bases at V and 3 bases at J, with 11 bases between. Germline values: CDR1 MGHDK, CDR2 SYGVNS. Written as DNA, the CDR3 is TGTGCCAGCAGTGAAGTAGGACCCCTCTACGAGCAGTACTTC. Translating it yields CASSEVGPLYEQYF.

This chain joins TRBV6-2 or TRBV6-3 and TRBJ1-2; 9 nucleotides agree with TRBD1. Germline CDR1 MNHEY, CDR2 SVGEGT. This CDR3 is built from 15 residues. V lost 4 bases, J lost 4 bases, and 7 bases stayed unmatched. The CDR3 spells CASSFPGTGCYGYTF. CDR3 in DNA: TGTGCCAGCAGTTTCCCCGGGACAGGGTGCTATGGCTACACCTTC.

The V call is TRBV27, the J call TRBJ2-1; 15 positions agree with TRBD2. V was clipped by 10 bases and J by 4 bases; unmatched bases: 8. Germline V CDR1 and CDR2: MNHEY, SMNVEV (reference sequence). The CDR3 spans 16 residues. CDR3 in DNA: TGTGCCACCCTGGCGGGACTAGCGGGGGGTTACAATGAGCAGTTCTTC. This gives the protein CATLAGLAGGYNEQFF.

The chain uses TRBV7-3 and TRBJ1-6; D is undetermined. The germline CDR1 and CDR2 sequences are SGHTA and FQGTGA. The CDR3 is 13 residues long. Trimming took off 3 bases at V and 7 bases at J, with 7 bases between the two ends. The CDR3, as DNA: TGTGCCAGCAGCTTGGTCTACAATTCACCCCTCCACTTT. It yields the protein CASSLVYNSPLHF. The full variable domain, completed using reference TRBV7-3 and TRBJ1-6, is GAGVSQTPSNKVTEKGKYVELRCDPISGHTALYWYRQSLGQGPEFLIYFQGTGAADDSGLPNDRFFAVRPEGSVSTLKIQRTERGDSAVYLCASSLVYNSPLHFGNGTRLTVT.

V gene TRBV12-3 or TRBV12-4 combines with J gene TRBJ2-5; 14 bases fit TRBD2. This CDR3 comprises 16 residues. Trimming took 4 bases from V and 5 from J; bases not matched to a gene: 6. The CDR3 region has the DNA TGTGCCAGCAGTTCGACTAGCGGGAGGGCCCGGGAGACCCAGTACTTC. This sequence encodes CASSSTSGRARETQYF.

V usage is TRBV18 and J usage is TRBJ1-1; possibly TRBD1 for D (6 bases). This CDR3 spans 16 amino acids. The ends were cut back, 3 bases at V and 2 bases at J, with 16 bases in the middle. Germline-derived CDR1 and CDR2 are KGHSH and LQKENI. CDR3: CASSPKQGTFNTEAFF. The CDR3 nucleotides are TGTGCCAGCTCACCGAAACAGGGTACCTTTAACACTGAAGCTTTCTTT.

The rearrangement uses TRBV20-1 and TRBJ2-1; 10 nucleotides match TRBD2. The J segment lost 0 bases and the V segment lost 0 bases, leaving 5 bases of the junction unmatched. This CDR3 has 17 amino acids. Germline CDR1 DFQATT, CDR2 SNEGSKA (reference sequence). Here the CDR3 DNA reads TGCAGTGCTAGAGAACTAGCGGGATGGAGCTCCTACAATGAGCAGTTCTTC. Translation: CSARELAGWSSYNEQFF.

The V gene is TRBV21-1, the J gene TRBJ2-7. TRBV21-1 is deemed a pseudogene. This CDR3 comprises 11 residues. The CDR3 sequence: CASNELSEQYF. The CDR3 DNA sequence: TGTGCCAGCAACGAACTTTCCGAGCAGTACTTC.

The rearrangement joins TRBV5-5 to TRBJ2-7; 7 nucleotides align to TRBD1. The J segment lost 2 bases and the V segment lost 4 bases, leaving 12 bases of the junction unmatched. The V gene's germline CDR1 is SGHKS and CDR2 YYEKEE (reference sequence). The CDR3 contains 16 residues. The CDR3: CASSLLGTENPYEQYF. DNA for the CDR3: TGTGCCAGCAGCCTACTCGGGACAGAAAACCCCTACGAGCAGTACTTC. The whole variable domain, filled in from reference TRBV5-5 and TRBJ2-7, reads DAGVTQSPTHLIKTRGQQVTLRCSPISGHKSVSWYQQVLGQGPQFIFQYYEKEERGRGNFPDRFSARQFPNYSSELNVNALLLGDSALYLCASSLLGTENPYEQYFGPGTRLTVT.

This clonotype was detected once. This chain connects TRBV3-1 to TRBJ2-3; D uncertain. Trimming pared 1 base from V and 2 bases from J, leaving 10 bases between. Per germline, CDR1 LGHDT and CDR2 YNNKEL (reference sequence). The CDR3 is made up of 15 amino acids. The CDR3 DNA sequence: TGTGCCAGCAGCCAAGGCGGCAAAGTCACAGATACGCAGTATTTT. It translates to CASSQGGKVTDTQYF.

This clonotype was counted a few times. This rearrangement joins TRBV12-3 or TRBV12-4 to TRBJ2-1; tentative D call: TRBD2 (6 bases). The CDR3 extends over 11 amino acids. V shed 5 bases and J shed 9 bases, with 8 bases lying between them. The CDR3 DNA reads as TGTGCCAGCAGTCAGCGGGTTGAGCAGTTCTTC. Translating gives CASSQRVEQFF.